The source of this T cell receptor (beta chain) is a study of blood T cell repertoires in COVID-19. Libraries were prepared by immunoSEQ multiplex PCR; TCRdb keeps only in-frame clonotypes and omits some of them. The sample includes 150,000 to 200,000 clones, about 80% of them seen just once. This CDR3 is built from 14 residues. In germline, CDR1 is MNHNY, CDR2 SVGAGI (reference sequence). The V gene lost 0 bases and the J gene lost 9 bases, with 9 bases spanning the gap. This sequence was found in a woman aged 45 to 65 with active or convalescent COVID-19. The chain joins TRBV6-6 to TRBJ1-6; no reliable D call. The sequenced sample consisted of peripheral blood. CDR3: CASSYSASGSPLHF. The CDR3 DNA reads TGTGCCAGCAGTTACTCGGCCTCAGGTTCACCCCTCCACTTT.